This entry is about one TCR beta chain. Antigen unknown. The sample belongs to a study of siplizumab effects on memory and regulatory T cells. Study outcomes and limitations: Unstimulated subsets accounted for the mapping of only a minor share of the clones that were alloreactive.

The CDR3 length is 16 residues. Repertoires were generated with immunoSEQ multiplex PCR, while TCRdb's copy carries only in-frame clones and drops some. In the table there are 98,000 or so clones, about 93% of which are singletons. This chain links TRBV21-1 with TRBJ2-1; the table names TRBD2, a call not compared with the DNA. TRBV21-1 is noted as a pseudogene. Sequenced input: Tregs sorted from blood. The origin of this receptor is a human donor in good health. CDR3 sequence: CASSKGGGSSYNEQFF. Written as DNA, the CDR3 is TGTGCCAGCAGCAAAGGGGGGGGCTCCTCCTACAATGAGCAGTTCTTC.